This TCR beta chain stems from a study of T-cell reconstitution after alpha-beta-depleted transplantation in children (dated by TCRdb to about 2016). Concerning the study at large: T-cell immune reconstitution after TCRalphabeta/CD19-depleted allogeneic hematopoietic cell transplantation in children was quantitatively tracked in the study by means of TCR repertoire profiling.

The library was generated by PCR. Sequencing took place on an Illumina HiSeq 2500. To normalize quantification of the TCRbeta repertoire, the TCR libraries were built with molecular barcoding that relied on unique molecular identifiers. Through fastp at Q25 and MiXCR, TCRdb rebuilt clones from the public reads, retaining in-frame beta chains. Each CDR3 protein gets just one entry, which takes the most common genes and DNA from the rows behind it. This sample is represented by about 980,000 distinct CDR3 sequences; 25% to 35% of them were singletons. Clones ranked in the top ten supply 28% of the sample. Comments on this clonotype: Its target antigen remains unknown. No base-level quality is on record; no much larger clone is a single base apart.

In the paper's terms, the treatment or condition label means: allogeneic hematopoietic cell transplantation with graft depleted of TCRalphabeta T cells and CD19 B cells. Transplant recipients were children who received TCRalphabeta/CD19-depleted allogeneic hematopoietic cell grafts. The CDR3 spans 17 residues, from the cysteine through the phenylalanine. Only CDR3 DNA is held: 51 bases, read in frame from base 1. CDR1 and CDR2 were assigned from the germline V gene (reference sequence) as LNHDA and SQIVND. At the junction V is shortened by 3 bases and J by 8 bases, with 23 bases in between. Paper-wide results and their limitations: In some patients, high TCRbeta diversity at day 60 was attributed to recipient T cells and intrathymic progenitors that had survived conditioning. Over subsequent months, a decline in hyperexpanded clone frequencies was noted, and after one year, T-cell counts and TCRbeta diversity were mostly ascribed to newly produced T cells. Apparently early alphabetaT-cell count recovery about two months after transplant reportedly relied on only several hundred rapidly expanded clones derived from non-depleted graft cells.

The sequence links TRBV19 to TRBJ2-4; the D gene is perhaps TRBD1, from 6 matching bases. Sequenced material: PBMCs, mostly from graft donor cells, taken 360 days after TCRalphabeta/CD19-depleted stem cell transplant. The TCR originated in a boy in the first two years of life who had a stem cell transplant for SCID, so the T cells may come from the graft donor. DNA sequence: TGTGCCAGTAGTATCTCATTGGGACACCCCCAAGGAGACATTCAGTACTTC. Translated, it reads CASSISLGHPQGDIQYF. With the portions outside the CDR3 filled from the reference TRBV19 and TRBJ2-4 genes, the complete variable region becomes DGGITQSPKYLFRKEGQNVTLSCEQNLNHDAMYWYRQDPGQGLRLIYYSQIVNDFQKGDIAEGYSVSREKKESFPLTVTSAQKNPTAFYLCASSISLGHPQGDIQYFGAGTRLSVL.